The rows below give T cell receptor beta chains drawn from one sample of a study of T cells in Graves' hyperthyroidism and ophthalmopathy. TCRdb passed the multiplex PCR reads through MiXCR, listing each CDR3 protein once. Of about 640,000 distinct CDR3 sequences listed, under 25% are singletons. The sample taken for sequencing was blood. These TCRs come from a man between 25 and 39 years old with Graves' ophthalmopathy. CDR3s include the opening cysteine and the closing phenylalanine or tryptophan. Each record gives: V gene, J gene, D gene, clone size, CDR3 protein, CDR3 DNA. A D gene is named only where the DNA matches it firmly. Only some rows state a clone size, as once, few, many or a class for expanded clones.

>TRBV7-3|TRBJ2-5|TRBD2|.
CASSSGTSGRTETQYF
TGTGCCAGCAGCTCCGGGACTAGCGGGAGAACGGAGACCCAGTACTTC
>TRBV12-3/TRBV12-4|TRBJ2-1|TRBD2|few
CASSLLAGGREQFF
TGTGCCAGCAGCTTACTAGCGGGAGGGCGTGAGCAGTTCTTC
>TRBV12-3/TRBV12-4|TRBJ2-2|TRBD1|.
CASTQDRSTGELFF
TGTGCCAGCACCCAGGACAGGAGTACCGGGGAGCTGTTTTTT
>TRBV12-5|TRBJ1-1|.|few
CASGLVPLPNTEAFF
TGTGCTAGTGGTTTGGTACCTCTGCCGAACACTGAAGCTTTCTTT
>TRBV20-1|TRBJ2-1|.|.
CSASPRDYNEQFF
TGCAGTGCTTCACCGCGGGACTACAATGAGCAGTTCTTC
>TRBV20-1|TRBJ1-1|.|many
CSASGQANTEAFF
TGCAGTGCTAGTGGGCAAGCGAACACTGAAGCTTTCTTT
>TRBV5-1|TRBJ2-1|.|many
CASSVEASDLREQFF
TGCGCCAGCAGCGTGGAGGCTAGCGACCTTAGGGAGCAGTTCTTC
>TRBV6-1|TRBJ2-7|.|few
CATGLGDEQYF
TGTGCCACGGGATTAGGGGACGAGCAGTACTTC
>TRBV10-3|TRBJ1-3|TRBD1|few
CAISRTGSGGNTIYF
TGTGCCATCAGTAGGACAGGATCTGGGGGAAACACCATATATTTT
>TRBV20-1|TRBJ2-3|.|few
CSAHYEGLLTDTQYF
TGCAGTGCTCATTACGAAGGGTTGCTGACAGATACGCAGTATTTT
>TRBV4-1|TRBJ2-3|TRBD2|.
CASSLLPLAGAYTDTQYF
TGCGCCAGCAGCCTCCTCCCCCTAGCGGGAGCTTACACAGATACGCAGTATTTT
>TRBV28|TRBJ1-3|TRBD1|.
CASSDTGGGGNTIYF
TGTGCCAGCAGCGATACAGGGGGCGGTGGAAACACCATATATTTT
>TRBV2|TRBJ1-1|.|few
CASSQTGNTGAFF
TGTGCCAGCAGTCAAACCGGGAACACTGGAGCTTTCTTT
>TRBV24-1|TRBJ2-2|TRBD2|few
CATSDWLAGENGELFF
TGTGCCACCAGTGATTGGCTAGCGGGAGAGAACGGGGAGCTGTTTTTT
>TRBV28|TRBJ2-3|.|.
CASSLNGNADTQYF
TGTGCCAGCAGTTTAAACGGGAACGCAGATACGCAGTATTTT
>TRBV12-3/TRBV12-4|TRBJ2-1|.|many
CASSLDGGNEQFF
TGTGCCAGCAGTTTAGACGGGGGCAATGAGCAGTTCTTC
>TRBV5-6|TRBJ1-3|.|once
CASSLGQGYPNTIYF
TGTGCCAGCAGCTTGGGACAAGGTTACCCGAACACCATATATTTT
>TRBV19|TRBJ2-1|TRBD1|once
CASSPTGATGQFF
TGTGCCAGTAGTCCCACAGGGGCCACGGGTCAGTTCTTC
>TRBV24-1|TRBJ2-3|.|.
CATSKGNKGDTQYF
TGTGCCACCAGTAAGGGAAACAAGGGGGATACGCAGTATTTT
>TRBV28|TRBJ1-1|TRBD1|many
CASRSGTGGEAFF
TGTGCCAGCAGGTCCGGGACAGGGGGCGAAGCTTTCTTT
>TRBV10-3|TRBJ1-2|.|few
CAISDNREDGYTF
TGTGCCATCAGTGATAACAGGGAGGACGGCTACACCTTC
>TRBV6-2/TRBV6-3|TRBJ1-4|TRBD1|few
CASSYSGQGRIQIRTNEKLFF
TGTGCCAGCAGTTACTCTGGACAGGGGCGCATACAAATTAGGACTAATGAAAAACTGTTTTTT
>TRBV7-6|TRBJ2-7|.|many
CASNWGQSSYEQYF
TGTGCCAGCAATTGGGGGCAGAGCTCCTACGAGCAGTACTTC
>TRBV11-2|TRBJ1-2|.|.
CASSLGLGAVSYTF
TGTGCCAGCAGCCTGGGTCTTGGGGCAGTAAGCTACACCTTC
>TRBV28|TRBJ1-1|.|few
CASSLPGEGKGFDTEAFF
TGTGCCAGCAGTTTGCCCGGGGAGGGGAAGGGTTTTGACACTGAAGCTTTCTTT
>TRBV30|TRBJ2-3|.|many
CAWNEYGRPTDTQYF
TGTGCCTGGAACGAATACGGGAGACCCACAGATACGCAGTATTTT
>TRBV7-2|TRBJ1-6|.|few
CASSWYSDSPLHF
TGTGCCAGCAGCTGGTACAGTGATTCACCCCTCCACTTT
>TRBV7-2|TRBJ1-6|.|.
CASSLGVTPLHF
TGTGCCAGCAGCTTAGGTGTGACACCCCTCCACTTT
>TRBV20-1|TRBJ2-5|TRBD2|few
CSATLGTSGRSKTQYF
TGCAGTGCTACCCTGGGGACTAGCGGGAGATCGAAGACCCAGTACTTC
>TRBV5-1|TRBJ2-5|TRBD1|few
CASSFLTGQGVVGDF
TGCGCCAGCAGCTTTCTAACCGGACAGGGGGTAGTAGGTGACTTC
>TRBV20-1|TRBJ2-1|.|.
CSARVGGDNEQFF
TGCAGTGCTAGGGTCGGGGGAGACAATGAGCAGTTCTTC
>TRBV11-2|TRBJ2-5|.|few
CASSLDQAAQTQYF
TGTGCCAGCAGCTTAGATCAGGCAGCCCAGACCCAGTACTTC
>TRBV11-3|TRBJ2-3|TRBD2|few
CASSTPPGLAENTDTQYF
TGTGCCAGCAGCACCCCCCCGGGACTAGCGGAAAACACAGATACGCAGTATTTT
>TRBV20-1|TRBJ2-7|TRBD2|few
CSASGRDEQYF
TGCAGTGCTAGCGGGAGGGACGAGCAGTACTTC
>TRBV12-3/TRBV12-4|TRBJ1-1|.|many
CANGEGLNTEAFF
TGTGCCAACGGGGAGGGGCTGAACACTGAAGCTTTCTTT
>TRBV28|TRBJ2-3|TRBD2|.
CASSFATSVQDSTDTQYF
TGTGCCAGCAGTTTCGCGACTAGCGTCCAAGATAGCACAGATACGCAGTATTTT
>TRBV28|TRBJ1-5|.|.
CASSLRQGSYQPQHF
TGTGCCAGCAGTTTAAGGCAGGGGTCATATCAGCCCCAGCATTTT
>TRBV27|TRBJ2-7|.|few
CASSSTAYEQYF
TGTGCCAGCAGCTCGACGGCCTACGAGCAGTACTTC
>TRBV5-8|TRBJ1-1|.|.
CASSRAPRGTEAFF
TGTGCCAGCAGCCGAGCCCCTCGGGGCACTGAAGCTTTCTTT
>TRBV27|TRBJ2-7|.|many
CASSPRAGNYEQYF
TGTGCCAGCAGTCCGAGGGCAGGGAACTACGAGCAGTACTTC
>TRBV6-2/TRBV6-3|TRBJ2-5|.|.
CASSPFGLQETQYF
TGTGCCAGCAGCCCCTTCGGCCTCCAAGAGACCCAGTACTTC
>TRBV3-1|TRBJ2-2|TRBD2|.
CASSQTSGNIGELFF
TGTGCCAGCAGCCAGACTAGCGGGAATATCGGGGAGCTGTTTTTT
>TRBV6-2/TRBV6-3|TRBJ2-1|.|.
CASGSSRFDEQFF
TGTGCCAGCGGAAGTTCTAGGTTCGATGAGCAGTTCTTC
>TRBV20-1|TRBJ2-1|.|many
CSARGWGSYNEQFF
TGCAGTGCTAGAGGGTGGGGTTCCTACAATGAGCAGTTCTTC
>TRBV25-1|TRBJ2-2|.|.
CASSALLAWNTGELFF
TGTGCCAGCAGTGCACTTCTAGCGTGGAACACCGGGGAGCTGTTTTTT
>TRBV24-1|TRBJ2-1|.|.
CATSDYGGAGAGNSYNEQFF
TGTGCCACCAGTGATTACGGGGGCGCGGGAGCGGGGAACTCCTACAATGAGCAGTTCTTC
>TRBV28|TRBJ2-1|TRBD2|.
CASSPGLAGDEEFF
TGTGCCAGCAGTCCGGGACTAGCGGGAGACGAGGAGTTCTTC
>TRBV7-2|TRBJ2-7|TRBD2|few
CASSWTSGDGYEQYF
TGTGCCAGCAGCTGGACTAGCGGTGACGGCTACGAGCAGTACTTC
>TRBV14|TRBJ2-2|.|.
CASSHGYGSFNTGELFF
TGTGCCAGCAGCCACGGTTACGGTTCATTCAACACCGGGGAGCTGTTTTTT
>TRBV28|TRBJ2-2|TRBD2|.
CASSLTSGAGGAGELFF
TGTGCCAGCAGCCTAACTAGCGGGGCCGGTGGAGCCGGGGAGCTGTTTTTT
>TRBV6-1|TRBJ2-7|TRBD2|.
CASRKSGLAGDYSYEQYF
TGTGCCAGCAGGAAATCCGGACTAGCGGGAGACTACTCCTACGAGCAGTACTTC
>TRBV6-1|TRBJ1-5|.|once
CASSDWWDMGNQPQHF
TGTGCCAGCAGTGATTGGTGGGATATGGGCAATCAGCCCCAGCATTTT
>TRBV11-2|TRBJ2-7|TRBD2|few
CASSLVVGGGEQYF
TGTGCCAGCAGCTTAGTAGTCGGCGGGGGCGAGCAGTACTTC